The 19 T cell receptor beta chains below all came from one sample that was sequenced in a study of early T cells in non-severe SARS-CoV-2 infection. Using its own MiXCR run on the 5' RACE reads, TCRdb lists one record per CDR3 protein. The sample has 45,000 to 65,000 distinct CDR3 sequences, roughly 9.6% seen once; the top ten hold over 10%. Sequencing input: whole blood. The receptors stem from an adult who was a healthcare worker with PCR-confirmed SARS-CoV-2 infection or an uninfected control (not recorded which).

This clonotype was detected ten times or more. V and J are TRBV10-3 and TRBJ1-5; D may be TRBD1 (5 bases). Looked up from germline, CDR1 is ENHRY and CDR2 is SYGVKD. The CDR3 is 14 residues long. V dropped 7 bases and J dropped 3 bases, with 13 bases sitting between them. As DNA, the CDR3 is TGTGCCATCAAAGGGCAGGGTTTCAATCAGCCCCAGCATTTT. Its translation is CAIKGQGFNQPQHF.

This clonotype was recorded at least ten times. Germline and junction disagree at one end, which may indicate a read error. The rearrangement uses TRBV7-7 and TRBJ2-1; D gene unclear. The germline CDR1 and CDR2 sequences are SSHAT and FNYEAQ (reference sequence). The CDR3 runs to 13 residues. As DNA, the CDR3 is TGTGCTAGCAGCGCCGGAGTCGTCACCGAGCAGTTCTTC. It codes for CASSAGVVTEQFF. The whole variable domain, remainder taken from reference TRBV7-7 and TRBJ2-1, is GAGVSQSPRYKVTKRGQDVTLRCDPISSHATLYWYQQALGQGPEFLTYFNYEAQPDKSGLPSDRFSAERPEGSISTLTIQRTEQRDSAMYRCASSAGVVTEQFFGPGTRLTVL.

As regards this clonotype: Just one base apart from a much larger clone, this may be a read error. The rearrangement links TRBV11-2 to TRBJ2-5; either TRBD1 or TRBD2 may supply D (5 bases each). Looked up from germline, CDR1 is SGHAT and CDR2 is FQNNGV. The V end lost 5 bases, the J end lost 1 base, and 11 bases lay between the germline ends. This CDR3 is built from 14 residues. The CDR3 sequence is CASSIAGTQETQYF. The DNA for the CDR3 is TGTGCCAGCAGCATTGCCGGGACCCAAGAGACCCAGTACTTC. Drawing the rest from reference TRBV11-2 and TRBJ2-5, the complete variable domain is EAGVAQSPRYKIIEKRQSVAFWCNPISGHATLYWYQQILGQGPKLLIQFQNNGVVDDSQLPKDRFSAERLKGVDSTLKIQPAKLEDSAVYLCASSIAGTQETQYFGPGTRLLVL.

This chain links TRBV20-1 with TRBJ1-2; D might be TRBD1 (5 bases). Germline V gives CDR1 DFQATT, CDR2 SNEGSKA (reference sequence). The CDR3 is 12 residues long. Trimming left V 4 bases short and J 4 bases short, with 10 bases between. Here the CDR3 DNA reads TGCAGTGCTAACGAGGGGATCTATGGCTACACCTTC. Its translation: CSANEGIYGYTF.

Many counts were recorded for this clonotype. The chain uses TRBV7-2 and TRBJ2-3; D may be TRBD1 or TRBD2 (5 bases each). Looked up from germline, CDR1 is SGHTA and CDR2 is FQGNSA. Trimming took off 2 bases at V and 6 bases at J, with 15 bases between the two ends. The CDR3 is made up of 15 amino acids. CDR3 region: CASSLQLGPRDTQYF. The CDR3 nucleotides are TGTGCCAGCAGCTTACAGCTGGGACCCCGGGATACGCAGTATTTT. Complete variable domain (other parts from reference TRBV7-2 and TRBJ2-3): GAGVSQSPSNKVTEKGKDVELRCDPISGHTALYWYRQSLGQGLEFLIYFQGNSAPDKSGLPSDRFSAERTGGSVSTLTIQRTQQEDSAVYLCASSLQLGPRDTQYFGPGTRLTVL.

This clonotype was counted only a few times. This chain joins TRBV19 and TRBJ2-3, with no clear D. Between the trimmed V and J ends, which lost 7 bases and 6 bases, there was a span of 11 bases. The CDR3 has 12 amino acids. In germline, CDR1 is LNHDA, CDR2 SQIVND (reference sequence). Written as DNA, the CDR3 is TGTGCCAGTACGTCCCGCGGTGATACGCAGTATTTT. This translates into CASTSRGDTQYF.

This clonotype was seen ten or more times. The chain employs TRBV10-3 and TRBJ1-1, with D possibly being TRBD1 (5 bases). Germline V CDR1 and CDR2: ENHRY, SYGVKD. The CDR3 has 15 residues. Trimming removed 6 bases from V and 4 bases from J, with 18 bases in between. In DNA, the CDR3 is TGTGCCATCAGCCCGCAGTCAGGGCTGTTCACTGAAGCTTTCTTT. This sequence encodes CAISPQSGLFTEAFF.

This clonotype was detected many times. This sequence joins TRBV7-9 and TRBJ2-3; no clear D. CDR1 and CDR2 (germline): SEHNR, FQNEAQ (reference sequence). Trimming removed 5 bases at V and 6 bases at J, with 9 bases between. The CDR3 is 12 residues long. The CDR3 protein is CASSPGRDTQYF. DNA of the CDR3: TGTGCCAGCAGCCCCGGACGGGATACGCAGTATTTT. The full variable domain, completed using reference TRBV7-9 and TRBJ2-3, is DTGVSQNPRHKITKRGQNVTFRCDPISEHNRLYWYRQTLGQGPEFLTYFQNEAQLEKSRLLSDRFSAERPKGSFSTLEIQRTEQGDSAMYLCASSPGRDTQYFGPGTRLTVL.

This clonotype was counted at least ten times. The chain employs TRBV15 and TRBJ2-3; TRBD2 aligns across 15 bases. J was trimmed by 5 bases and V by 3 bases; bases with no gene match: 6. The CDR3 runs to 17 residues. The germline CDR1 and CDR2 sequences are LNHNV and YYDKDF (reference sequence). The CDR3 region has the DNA TGTGCCACCAGCAGTCCGGGACTAGCGGGGGGCCTAGATACGCAGTATTTT. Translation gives CATSSPGLAGGLDTQYF.

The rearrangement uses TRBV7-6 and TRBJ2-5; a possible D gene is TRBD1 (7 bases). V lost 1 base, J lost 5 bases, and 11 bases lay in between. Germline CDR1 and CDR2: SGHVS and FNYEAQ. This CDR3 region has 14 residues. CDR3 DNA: TGTGCCAGCAGCTTAGTTCCAGGGGGGGAGACCCAGTACTTC. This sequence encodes CASSLVPGGETQYF. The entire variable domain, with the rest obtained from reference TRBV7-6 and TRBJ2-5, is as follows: GAGVSQSPRYKVTKRGQDVALRCDPISGHVSLYWYRQALGQGPEFLTYFNYEAQQDKSGLPNDRFSAERPEGSISTLTIQRTEQRDSAMYRCASSLVPGGETQYFGPGTRLLVL.

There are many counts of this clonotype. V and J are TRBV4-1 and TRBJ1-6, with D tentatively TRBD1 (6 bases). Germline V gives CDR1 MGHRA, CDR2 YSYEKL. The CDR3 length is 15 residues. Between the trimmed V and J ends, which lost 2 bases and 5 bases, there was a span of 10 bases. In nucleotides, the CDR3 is TGCGCCAGCAGCCAACGGGCAGGGGATAATTCACCCCTCCACTTT. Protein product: CASSQRAGDNSPLHF.

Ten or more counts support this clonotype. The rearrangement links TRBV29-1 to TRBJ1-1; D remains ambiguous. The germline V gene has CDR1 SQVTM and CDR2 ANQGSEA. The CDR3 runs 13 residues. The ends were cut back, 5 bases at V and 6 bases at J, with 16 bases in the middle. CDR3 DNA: TGCAGCGTTCCAACTGGGGTTTTTGCTGAAGCTTTCTTT. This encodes CSVPTGVFAEAFF.

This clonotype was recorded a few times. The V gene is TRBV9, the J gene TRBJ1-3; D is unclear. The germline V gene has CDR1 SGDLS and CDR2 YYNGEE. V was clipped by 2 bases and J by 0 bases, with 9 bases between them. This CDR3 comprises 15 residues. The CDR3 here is CASSVGPISGNTIYF. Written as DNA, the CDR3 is TGTGCCAGCAGCGTTGGGCCGATCTCTGGAAACACCATATATTTT.

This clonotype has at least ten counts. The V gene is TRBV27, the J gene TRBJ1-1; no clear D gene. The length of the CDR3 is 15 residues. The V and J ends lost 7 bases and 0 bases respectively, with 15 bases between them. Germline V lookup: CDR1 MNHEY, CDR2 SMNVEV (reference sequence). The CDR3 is CASNPDARMNTEAFF. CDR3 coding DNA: TGTGCCAGCAATCCCGACGCAAGAATGAACACTGAAGCTTTCTTT.

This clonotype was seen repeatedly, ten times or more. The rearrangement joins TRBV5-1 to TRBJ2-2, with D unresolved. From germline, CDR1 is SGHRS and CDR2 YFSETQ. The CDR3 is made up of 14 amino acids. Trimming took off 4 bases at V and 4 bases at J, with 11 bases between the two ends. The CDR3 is CASSLRVPTGELFF. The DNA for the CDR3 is TGCGCCAGCAGCCTAAGGGTCCCCACCGGGGAGCTGTTTTTT.

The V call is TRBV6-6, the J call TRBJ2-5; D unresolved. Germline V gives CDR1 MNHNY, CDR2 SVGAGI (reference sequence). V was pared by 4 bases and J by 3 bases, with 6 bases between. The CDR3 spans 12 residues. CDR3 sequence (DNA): TGTGCCAGCAGTTCATTAGAAGAGACCCAGTACTTC. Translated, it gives CASSSLEETQYF.

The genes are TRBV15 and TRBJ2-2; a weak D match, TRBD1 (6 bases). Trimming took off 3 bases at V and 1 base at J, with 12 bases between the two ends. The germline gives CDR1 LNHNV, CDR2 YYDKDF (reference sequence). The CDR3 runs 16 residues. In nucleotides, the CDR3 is TGTGCCACCAGCAGTGAGGGGGACCGGAACACCGGGGAGCTGTTTTTT. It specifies CATSSEGDRNTGELFF.

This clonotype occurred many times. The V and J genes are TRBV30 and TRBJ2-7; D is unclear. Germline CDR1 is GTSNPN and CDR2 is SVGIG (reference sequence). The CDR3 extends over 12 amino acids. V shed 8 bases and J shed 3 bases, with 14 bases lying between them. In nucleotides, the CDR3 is TGTGCCGTGGGAATGTCTTACTACGAGCAGTACTTC. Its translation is CAVGMSYYEQYF.

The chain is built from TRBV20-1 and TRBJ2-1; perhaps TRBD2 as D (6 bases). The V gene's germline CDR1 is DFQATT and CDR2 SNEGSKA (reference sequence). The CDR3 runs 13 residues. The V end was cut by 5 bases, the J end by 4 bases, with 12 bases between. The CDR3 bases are TGCAGTGCTGCGGCTAGCGCTTACAATGAGCAGTTCTTC. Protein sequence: CSAAASAYNEQFF.